This is a list of T cell receptor beta chains from one sample in a study of control samples from healthy donors and cancer patients. This table comes from immunoSEQ multiplex PCR, and its TCRdb copy is limited to in-frame clones, with some not included. The sample lists 25,000 to 30,000 clones, more than 75% seen once, with 1.6% in the top ten. The sequenced sample consisted of PBMCs. These receptors all stem from a woman in her 40s with lung cancer. The CDR3 runs from the conserved cysteine through the conserved F or W. A D gene is named only where the DNA matches it firmly. Expanded clones get a size class; other rows say once, few or many, or leave the size out.

>TRBV27|-|TRBJ1-4|-
CASSPFYSATNEKLFF
TGTGCCAGCAGTCCTTTCTACAGTGCAACTAATGAAAAACTGTTTTTT
>TRBV3-1/TRBV3-2|-|TRBJ2-7|-
CASSPAEGRVTYEQYF
TGTGCCAGCAGCCCGGCTGAGGGGCGGGTTACCTACGAGCAGTACTTC
>TRBV30|-|TRBJ2-5|-
CAWSPEFQETQYF
TGTGCCTGGAGTCCGGAATTCCAAGAGACCCAGTACTTC
>TRBV7-9|-|TRBJ1-4|-
CASSLASNEKLFF
TGTGCCAGCAGCTTAGCGAGTAATGAAAAACTGTTTTTT
>TRBV4-2|TRBD1|TRBJ2-3|-
CASSREGARTDTQYF
TGTGCCAGCAGCCGAGAGGGGGCGCGTACAGATACGCAGTATTTT
>TRBV7-9|TRBD1|TRBJ2-1|-
CASSLGQGNHNEQFF
TGTGCCAGCAGTTTAGGACAGGGTAATCACAATGAGCAGTTCTTC
>TRBV30|TRBD2|TRBJ2-5|-
CAWSAQPAGGYQETQYF
TGTGCCTGGAGTGCTCAACCAGCGGGGGGGTACCAAGAGACCCAGTACTTC
>TRBV5-6|-|TRBJ1-1|-
CASSFEGGAKNTEAFF
TGTGCCAGCAGCTTTGAAGGGGGGGCTAAGAACACTGAAGCTTTCTTT
>TRBV11-3|-|TRBJ2-5|few
CASSLGQPEGETQYF
TGTGCCAGCAGTCTTGGACAGCCCGAGGGAGAGACCCAGTACTTC
>TRBV5-1|-|TRBJ2-1|-
CASTEGGGYNEQFF
TGCGCCAGCACGGAGGGGGGAGGCTACAATGAGCAGTTCTTC
>TRBV19|TRBD2|TRBJ2-7|-
CASSIGVAGESYEQYF
TGTGCCAGTAGTATTGGGGTAGCGGGGGAATCCTACGAGCAGTACTTC
>TRBV9|-|TRBJ1-6|-
CASSSQDRDNSPLHF
TGTGCCAGCAGCTCCCAGGACAGAGATAATTCACCCCTCCACTTT
>TRBV29-1|-|TRBJ1-1|-
CSVGNMNTEAFF
TGCAGCGTCGGTAACATGAACACTGAAGCTTTCTTT
>TRBV5-8|TRBD2|TRBJ2-5|-
CASSFGLAGVESETQYF
TGTGCCAGCAGCTTCGGACTAGCGGGGGTTGAGTCGGAGACCCAGTACTTC
>TRBV9|-|TRBJ2-7|-
CASSTASSYEQYF
TGTGCCAGCAGCACGGCAAGCTCCTACGAGCAGTACTTC
>TRBV4-3|-|TRBJ1-2|-
CASSQEGRSNYGYTF
TGCGCCAGCAGCCAAGAGGGCAGAAGTAACTATGGCTACACCTTC
>TRBV5-4|TRBD2|TRBJ2-2|once
CASSYGGVDTGELFF
TGTGCCAGCAGCTATGGGGGGGTTGACACCGGGGAGCTGTTTTTT
>TRBV19|TRBD1|TRBJ1-1|-
CASSTTGGASAEAFF
TGTGCCAGTAGTACAACAGGGGGCGCGTCGGCTGAAGCTTTCTTT
>TRBV2|-|TRBJ2-2|-
CASDTQGKYTGELFF
TGTGCCAGCGATACCCAGGGGAAGTACACCGGGGAGCTGTTTTTT
>TRBV2|-|TRBJ1-6|-
CASSSVGSSYNSPLHF
TGTGCCAGCAGTTCGGTGGGAAGCTCCTATAATTCACCCCTCCACTTT